The clone carrying this T cell receptor beta chain was observed many times. TCRdb reanalysed the 5' RACE reads using MiXCR and keeps one entry per CDR3 protein. The sample has some 140,000 distinct CDR3 sequences, more than 7% seen once. This CDR3 contains 16 residues. Trimming removed 1 base from V and 0 bases from J, with 10 bases in between. From germline, CDR1 is SEHNR and CDR2 FQNEAQ (reference sequence). The sample comes from a study of CD8 T cells in ankylosing spondylitis. Input material: synovial fluid, either unsorted or a sorted T cell fraction (not recorded which). The rearrangement links TRBV7-9 to TRBJ1-3; D not resolved. This clonotype originated in a male donor with ankylosing spondylitis. The CDR3 reads CASSLDPGASGNTIYF. Here the CDR3 DNA reads TGTGCCAGCAGCTTAGATCCAGGAGCCTCTGGAAACACCATATATTTT.